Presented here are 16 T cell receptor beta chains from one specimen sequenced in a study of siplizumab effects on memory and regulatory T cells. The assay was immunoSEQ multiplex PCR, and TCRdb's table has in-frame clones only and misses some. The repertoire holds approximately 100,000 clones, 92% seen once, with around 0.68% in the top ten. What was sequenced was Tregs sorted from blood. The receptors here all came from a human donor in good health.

In nucleotides, the CDR3 is TGCGCCAGCAGCGCGACTAGGACAGGGTTGTCGTCGGGGCAGTACTTC. It yields the protein CASSATRTGLSSGQYF. V gene TRBV5-1 combines with J gene TRBJ2-7, with TRBD1 matching over 8 bases. CDR1 and CDR2 from the germline V gene are SGHRS and YFSETQ. Trimming cost V 4 bases and J 9 bases; bases outside gene matches: 18. CDR3 length: 16 amino acids.

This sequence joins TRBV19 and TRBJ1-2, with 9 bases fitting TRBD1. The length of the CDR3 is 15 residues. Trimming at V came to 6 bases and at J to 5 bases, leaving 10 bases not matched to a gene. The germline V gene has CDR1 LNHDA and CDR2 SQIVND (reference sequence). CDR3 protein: CASSTPGQGPYGYTF. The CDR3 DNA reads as TGTGCCAGTAGCACACCGGGACAGGGACCATATGGCTACACCTTC. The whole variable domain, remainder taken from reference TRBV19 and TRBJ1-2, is DGGITQSPKYLFRKEGQNVTLSCEQNLNHDAMYWYRQDPGQGLRLIYYSQIVNDFQKGDIAEGYSVSREKKESFPLTVTSAQKNPTAFYLCASSTPGQGPYGYTFGSGTRLTVV.

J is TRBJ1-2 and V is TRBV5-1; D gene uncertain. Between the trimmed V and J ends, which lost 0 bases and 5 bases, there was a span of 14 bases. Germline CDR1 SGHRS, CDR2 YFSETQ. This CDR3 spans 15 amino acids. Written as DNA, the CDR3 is TGCGCCAGCAGCTTGGCAGGAAGGGAGGGATATGGCTACACCTTC. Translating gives CASSLAGREGYGYTF.

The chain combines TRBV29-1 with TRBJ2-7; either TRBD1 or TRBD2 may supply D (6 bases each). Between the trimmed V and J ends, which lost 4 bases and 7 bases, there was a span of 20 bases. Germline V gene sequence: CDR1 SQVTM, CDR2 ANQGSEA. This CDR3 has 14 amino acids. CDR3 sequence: CSVGGALAPYEQYF. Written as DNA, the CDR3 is TGCAGCGTTGGGGGGGCCCTAGCGCCGTATGAGCAGTACTTC.

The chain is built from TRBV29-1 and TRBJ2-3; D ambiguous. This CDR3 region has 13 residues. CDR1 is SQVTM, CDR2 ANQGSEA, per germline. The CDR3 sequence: CTASVASTDTQYF. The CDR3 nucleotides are TGCACCGCTTCGGTGGCCAGCACAGATACGCAGTATTTT.

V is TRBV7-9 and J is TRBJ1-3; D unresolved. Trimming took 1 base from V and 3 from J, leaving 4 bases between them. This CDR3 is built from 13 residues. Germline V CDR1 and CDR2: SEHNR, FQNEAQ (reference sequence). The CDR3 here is CASSLGLGNTIYF. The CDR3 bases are TGTGCCAGCAGCTTAGGTCTTGGAAACACCATATATTTT.

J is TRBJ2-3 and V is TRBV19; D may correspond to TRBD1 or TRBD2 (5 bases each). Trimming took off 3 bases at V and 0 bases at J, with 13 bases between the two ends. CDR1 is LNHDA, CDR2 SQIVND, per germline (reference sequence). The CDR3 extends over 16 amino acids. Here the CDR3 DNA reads TGTGCCAGTAGTATGGGGACCGAAATTAGCACAGATACGCAGTATTTT. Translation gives CASSMGTEISTDTQYF.

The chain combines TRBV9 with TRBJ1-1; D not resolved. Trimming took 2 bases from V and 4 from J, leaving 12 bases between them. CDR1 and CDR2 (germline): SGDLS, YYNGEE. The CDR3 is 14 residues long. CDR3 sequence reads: CASSVSPVGTEAFF. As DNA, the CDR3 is TGTGCCAGCAGCGTGAGCCCGGTGGGCACTGAAGCTTTCTTT. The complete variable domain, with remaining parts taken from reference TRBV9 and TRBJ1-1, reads DSGVTQTPKHLITATGQRVTLRCSPRSGDLSVYWYQQSLDQGLQFLIQYYNGEERAKGNILERFSAQQFPDLHSELNLSSLELGDSALYFCASSVSPVGTEAFFGQGTRLTVV.

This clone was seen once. CDR3 amino acids: CASSLEGGWEQFF. The CDR3 region has the DNA TGTGCCAGCAGCCTTGAAGGCGGATGGGAGCAGTTCTTC. V is TRBV7-2 and J is TRBJ2-1; D is ambiguous. The germline CDR1 and CDR2 sequences are SGHTA and FQGNSA. V lost 5 bases, J lost 10 bases, and 15 bases lay in between. CDR3 length: 13 amino acids.

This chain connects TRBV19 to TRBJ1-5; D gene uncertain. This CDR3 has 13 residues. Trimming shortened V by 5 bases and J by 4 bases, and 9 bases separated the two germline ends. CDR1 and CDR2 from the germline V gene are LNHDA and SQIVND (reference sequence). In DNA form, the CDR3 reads TGTGCCAGTAGTGTTACAGAGAATCAGCCCCAGCATTTT. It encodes CASSVTENQPQHF.

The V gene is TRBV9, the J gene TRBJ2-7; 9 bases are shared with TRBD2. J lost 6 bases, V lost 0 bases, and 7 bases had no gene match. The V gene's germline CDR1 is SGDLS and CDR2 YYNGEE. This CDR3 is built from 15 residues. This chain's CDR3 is CASSVAGGRAGEQYF. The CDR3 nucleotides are TGTGCCAGCAGCGTAGCCGGCGGGAGGGCCGGCGAGCAGTACTTC.

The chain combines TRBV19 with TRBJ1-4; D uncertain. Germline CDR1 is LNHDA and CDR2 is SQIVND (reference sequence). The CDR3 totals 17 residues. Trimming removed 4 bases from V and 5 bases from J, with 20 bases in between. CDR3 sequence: CASSRTSRGMMNEKLFF. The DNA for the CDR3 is TGTGCCAGTAGTAGGACGAGCCGGGGTATGATGAATGAAAAACTGTTTTTT.

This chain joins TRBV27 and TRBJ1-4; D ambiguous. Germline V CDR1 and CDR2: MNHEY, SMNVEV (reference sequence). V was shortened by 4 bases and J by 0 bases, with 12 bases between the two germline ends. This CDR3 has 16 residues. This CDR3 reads CASSSDPVATNEKLFF. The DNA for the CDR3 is TGTGCCAGCAGTTCCGACCCAGTTGCAACTAATGAAAAACTGTTTTTT.

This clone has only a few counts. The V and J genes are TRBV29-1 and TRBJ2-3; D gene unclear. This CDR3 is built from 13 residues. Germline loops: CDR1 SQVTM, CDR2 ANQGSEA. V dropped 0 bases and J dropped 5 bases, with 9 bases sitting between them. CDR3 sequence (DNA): TGCAGCGTTGAAGATCATTGGGTAGATACGCAGTATTTT. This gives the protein CSVEDHWVDTQYF.

The CDR3 protein is CASSLAGLASGANVLTF. The CDR3 DNA reads TGTGCCAGCAGCTTAGCGGGACTGGCCTCTGGGGCCAACGTCCTGACTTTC. The chain combines TRBV7-6 with TRBJ2-6; the D gene is possibly TRBD2 (6 bases). The CDR3 is 17 residues long. Germline CDR1 reads SGHVS; CDR2 reads FNYEAQ. V lost 0 bases and J lost 0, with 9 bases in between.

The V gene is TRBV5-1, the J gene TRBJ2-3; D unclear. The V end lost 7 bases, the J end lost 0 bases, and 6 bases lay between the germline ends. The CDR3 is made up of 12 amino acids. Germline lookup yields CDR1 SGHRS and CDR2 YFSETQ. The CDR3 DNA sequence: TGCGCCAGCTCAAAAAGCACAGATACGCAGTATTTT. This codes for CASSKSTDTQYF.